This TCR beta chain emerged from a study of cytomegalovirus exposure and HLA in healthy donors. Germline CDR1 reads MDHEN; CDR2 reads SYDVKM. The CDR3 is 14 residues long. Between the trimmed V and J ends, which lost 2 bases and 6 bases, there was a span of 10 bases. With 60 Vbeta and 13 Jbeta primers, the PCR was carried out. TCRdb keeps only in-frame clones here, not all; method: immunoSEQ multiplex PCR. The table lists under 200,000 clones, less than 80% of them singletons. The receptor's source is a female donor in good health and CMV-seronegative. This chain links TRBV28 with TRBJ2-2; D is uncertain. The sequencing sample was made of PBMCs. CDR3 nucleotide sequence: TGTGCCAGCAGTTTAGACTTTCCCCCCGGGGAGCTGTTTTTT. It is translated as CASSLDFPPGELFF. Full variable domain (rest looked up from reference TRBV28 and TRBJ2-2): DVKVTQSSRYLVKRTGEKVFLECVQDMDHENMFWYRQDPGLGLRLIYFSYDVKMKEKGDIPEGYSVSREKKERFSLILESASTNQTSMYLCASSLDFPPGELFFGEGSRLTVL.